A selection of T cell receptor beta chains follows, all from one sample in a study of blood T cell repertoires in COVID-19. The method was immunoSEQ multiplex PCR; TCRdb's version includes in-frame clones alone and lacks a portion of them. The sample carries nearly 200,000 clones, roughly nine tenths recorded once. Material: peripheral blood. These receptors came from a woman aged 70 to 79 with acute or convalescent COVID-19. Each CDR3 is given with its conserved first and last residue. D genes are given only for firm matches. Clone sizes are given selectively: once, few, many, or a class where the clone is expanded.

V gene: TRBV10-1; D gene: .; J gene: TRBJ1-1; clone size: .; CDR3 length: 16; CDR3 protein: CASSATRFGKNTEAFF; CDR3 DNA: TGCGCCAGCAGCGCCACGCGCTTCGGGAAGAACACTGAAGCTTTCTTT
V gene: TRBV3-1/TRBV3-2; D gene: .; J gene: TRBJ2-5; clone size: .; CDR3 length: 16; CDR3 protein: CASSLPRGTRPETQYF; CDR3 DNA: TGTGCCAGCAGCCTCCCAAGGGGAACCCGACCGGAGACCCAGTACTTC
V gene: TRBV5-1; D gene: TRBD1; J gene: TRBJ1-1; clone size: .; CDR3 length: 14; CDR3 protein: CASSQGGQNTEAFF; CDR3 DNA: TGCGCCAGCAGCCAGGGGGGTCAGAACACTGAAGCTTTCTTT
V gene: TRBV27; D gene: TRBD2; J gene: TRBJ2-2; clone size: .; CDR3 length: 15; CDR3 protein: CASSLASGGAGELFF; CDR3 DNA: TGTGCCAGCAGTCTGGCAAGCGGGGGGGCCGGGGAGCTGTTTTTT
V gene: TRBV27; D gene: TRBD1; J gene: TRBJ2-1; clone size: .; CDR3 length: 16; CDR3 protein: CASSWSTGDSYNEQFF; CDR3 DNA: TGTGCCAGCAGTTGGTCGACAGGGGATTCCTACAATGAGCAGTTCTTC
V gene: TRBV3-1/TRBV3-2; D gene: .; J gene: TRBJ1-2; clone size: once; CDR3 length: 13; CDR3 protein: CASSPTENYGYTF; CDR3 DNA: TGTGCCAGCAGCCCCACGGAGAACTATGGCTACACCTTC
V gene: TRBV6-2/TRBV6-3; D gene: TRBD1; J gene: TRBJ1-1; clone size: once; CDR3 length: 15; CDR3 protein: CASSPLDRVTTEAFF; CDR3 DNA: TGTGCCAGCAGCCCATTGGACAGGGTGACCACTGAAGCTTTCTTT
V gene: TRBV7-6; D gene: .; J gene: TRBJ1-6; clone size: few; CDR3 length: 16; CDR3 protein: CASSLSEPGNNSPLHF; CDR3 DNA: TGTGCCAGCAGCTTATCGGAACCAGGGAATAATTCACCCCTCCACTTT
V gene: TRBV19; D gene: .; J gene: TRBJ2-7; clone size: .; CDR3 length: 14; CDR3 protein: CASSSQTGSYEQYF; CDR3 DNA: TGTGCCAGTAGTAGCCAGACAGGCTCCTACGAGCAGTACTTC
V gene: TRBV24-1; D gene: .; J gene: TRBJ2-5; clone size: .; CDR3 length: 14; CDR3 protein: CATSDPNRIETQYF; CDR3 DNA: TGTGCCACCAGTGACCCCAACAGGATAGAGACCCAGTACTTC
V gene: TRBV2; D gene: TRBD1; J gene: TRBJ2-3; clone size: .; CDR3 length: 12; CDR3 protein: CASKSGGDTQYF; CDR3 DNA: TGTGCCAGCAAGTCAGGGGGAGATACGCAGTATTTT
V gene: TRBV28; D gene: .; J gene: TRBJ2-2; clone size: .; CDR3 length: 15; CDR3 protein: CASSPLPGGTGELFF; CDR3 DNA: TGTGCCAGCAGTCCCCTTCCCGGAGGCACCGGGGAGCTGTTTTTT
V gene: TRBV5-1; D gene: .; J gene: TRBJ2-5; clone size: .; CDR3 length: 13; CDR3 protein: CASSPDRGETQYF; CDR3 DNA: TGCGCCAGCAGCCCGGACAGAGGAGAGACCCAGTACTTC
V gene: TRBV3-1/TRBV3-2; D gene: .; J gene: TRBJ1-1; clone size: .; CDR3 length: 15; CDR3 protein: CASSQSFRPTGEAFF; CDR3 DNA: TGTGCCAGCAGCCAATCCTTCAGACCAACAGGGGAAGCTTTCTTT
V gene: TRBV27; D gene: TRBD1; J gene: TRBJ2-2; clone size: .; CDR3 length: 14; CDR3 protein: CASRGTGRTGELFF; CDR3 DNA: TGTGCCAGCAGGGGGACAGGGCGCACCGGGGAGCTGTTTTTT
V gene: TRBV5-6; D gene: TRBD1; J gene: TRBJ2-7; clone size: .; CDR3 length: 15; CDR3 protein: CASSKTGQGAYEQYF; CDR3 DNA: TGTGCCAGCAGCAAAACGGGACAGGGGGCCTACGAGCAGTACTTC
V gene: TRBV11-2; D gene: .; J gene: TRBJ2-7; clone size: .; CDR3 length: 12; CDR3 protein: CASSLASYEQYF; CDR3 DNA: TGTGCCAGCAGCTTAGCCAGCTACGAGCAGTACTTC
V gene: TRBV24-1; D gene: .; J gene: TRBJ1-2; clone size: .; CDR3 length: 12; CDR3 protein: CATSRVLGDYTF; CDR3 DNA: TGTGCCACCAGTCGGGTGCTCGGCGACTACACCTTC
V gene: TRBV18; D gene: .; J gene: TRBJ2-7; clone size: .; CDR3 length: 14; CDR3 protein: CASSPPAGADEQYF; CDR3 DNA: TGTGCCAGCTCACCACCTGCGGGGGCCGACGAGCAGTACTTC
V gene: TRBV10-3; D gene: .; J gene: TRBJ2-1; clone size: .; CDR3 length: 11; CDR3 protein: CAIKGGDEQFF; CDR3 DNA: TGTGCCATCAAAGGGGGGGATGAGCAGTTCTTC
V gene: TRBV2; D gene: .; J gene: TRBJ1-2; clone size: .; CDR3 length: 14; CDR3 protein: CASSEGLPGYGYTF; CDR3 DNA: TGTGCCAGCAGTGAGGGTCTCCCGGGATATGGCTACACCTTC
V gene: TRBV18; D gene: TRBD1; J gene: TRBJ1-2; clone size: .; CDR3 length: 13; CDR3 protein: CATATGPNYGYTF; CDR3 DNA: TGTGCCACTGCGACAGGGCCCAACTATGGCTACACCTTC
V gene: TRBV14; D gene: TRBD1; J gene: TRBJ1-2; clone size: .; CDR3 length: 13; CDR3 protein: CASSPGTDYGYTF; CDR3 DNA: TGTGCCAGCAGCCCCGGGACAGACTATGGCTACACCTTC
V gene: TRBV21-1; D gene: .; J gene: TRBJ1-5; clone size: .; CDR3 length: 17; CDR3 protein: CASSKRTGILLGQPQHF; CDR3 DNA: TGTGCCAGCAGCAAACGGACAGGGATCCTATTAGGTCAGCCCCAGCATTTT
V gene: TRBV3-1/TRBV3-2; D gene: .; J gene: TRBJ1-6; clone size: .; CDR3 length: 13; CDR3 protein: CASSQAQNSPLHF; CDR3 DNA: TGTGCCAGCAGCCAAGCCCAAAATTCACCCCTCCACTTT
V gene: TRBV24-1; D gene: TRBD1; J gene: TRBJ2-1; clone size: .; CDR3 length: 15; CDR3 protein: CATSDSRQGGGEQFF; CDR3 DNA: TGTGCCACCAGTGACTCGAGACAGGGCGGTGGCGAGCAGTTCTTC
V gene: TRBV27; D gene: TRBD1; J gene: TRBJ2-5; clone size: .; CDR3 length: 14; CDR3 protein: CASSWDRGQETQYF; CDR3 DNA: TGTGCCAGCAGTTGGGACAGGGGGCAAGAGACCCAGTACTTC
V gene: TRBV6-2/TRBV6-3; D gene: .; J gene: TRBJ1-1; clone size: .; CDR3 length: 17; CDR3 protein: CASSYFQRQASNTEAFF; CDR3 DNA: TGTGCCAGCAGTTACTTCCAACGGCAGGCTTCGAACACTGAAGCTTTCTTT
V gene: TRBV2; D gene: TRBD2; J gene: TRBJ2-1; clone size: .; CDR3 length: 16; CDR3 protein: CASSRLAGGAYNEQFF; CDR3 DNA: TGTGCCAGCAGTAGACTAGCGGGAGGGGCCTACAATGAGCAGTTCTTC
V gene: TRBV24-1; D gene: .; J gene: TRBJ2-3; clone size: once; CDR3 length: 16; CDR3 protein: CATSDPSASSTDTQYF; CDR3 DNA: TGTGCCACCAGTGATCCCAGCGCATCTAGCACAGATACGCAGTATTTT
V gene: TRBV9; D gene: .; J gene: TRBJ2-1; clone size: once; CDR3 length: 15; CDR3 protein: CASSVHGSNYNEQFF; CDR3 DNA: TGTGCCAGCAGCGTGCATGGGAGTAACTACAATGAGCAGTTCTTC
V gene: TRBV19; D gene: TRBD2; J gene: TRBJ2-3; clone size: .; CDR3 length: 19; CDR3 protein: CASSIASGSILLLPDTQYF; CDR3 DNA: TGTGCCAGTAGTATTGCCAGCGGGAGTATTCTTCTCCTACCAGATACGCAGTATTTT
V gene: TRBV12-3/TRBV12-4; D gene: .; J gene: TRBJ1-5; clone size: few; CDR3 length: 11; CDR3 protein: CASSLGGPQHF; CDR3 DNA: TGTGCCAGCAGTTTAGGAGGGCCCCAGCATTTT
V gene: TRBV11-2; D gene: TRBD1; J gene: TRBJ2-1; clone size: .; CDR3 length: 15; CDR3 protein: CASSLERTGHNEQFF; CDR3 DNA: TGTGCCAGCAGCTTAGAACGGACAGGCCACAATGAGCAGTTCTTC
V gene: TRBV5-1; D gene: TRBD2; J gene: TRBJ2-5; clone size: .; CDR3 length: 15; CDR3 protein: CASTWTSGGAETQYF; CDR3 DNA: TGCGCCAGCACATGGACTAGCGGGGGGGCTGAGACCCAGTACTTC
V gene: TRBV6-5; D gene: .; J gene: TRBJ1-1; clone size: .; CDR3 length: 11; CDR3 protein: CASSFYGEAFF; CDR3 DNA: TGTGCCAGCAGTTTTTATGGTGAGGCTTTCTTT
V gene: TRBV7-2; D gene: .; J gene: TRBJ1-2; clone size: .; CDR3 length: 13; CDR3 protein: CASSLSMVNGYTF; CDR3 DNA: TGTGCCAGCAGCTTAAGCATGGTAAACGGCTACACCTTC
V gene: TRBV19; D gene: .; J gene: TRBJ1-4; clone size: .; CDR3 length: 14; CDR3 protein: CASSIDSRNEKLFF; CDR3 DNA: TGTGCCAGTAGTATCGACAGTCGTAATGAAAAACTGTTTTTT
V gene: TRBV18; D gene: .; J gene: TRBJ1-2; clone size: .; CDR3 length: 16; CDR3 protein: CASSPSSMGGNYGYTF; CDR3 DNA: TGTGCCAGCTCACCCAGTTCAATGGGAGGAAACTATGGCTACACCTTC
V gene: TRBV9; D gene: .; J gene: TRBJ1-2; clone size: .; CDR3 length: 13; CDR3 protein: CASSVEGVYGYTF; CDR3 DNA: TGTGCCAGCAGCGTAGAGGGGGTCTATGGCTACACCTTC
V gene: TRBV7-2; D gene: TRBD1; J gene: TRBJ1-1; clone size: .; CDR3 length: 14; CDR3 protein: CASSPGQANTEAFF; CDR3 DNA: TGTGCCAGCAGCCCAGGACAGGCGAACACTGAAGCTTTCTTT
V gene: TRBV5-1; D gene: .; J gene: TRBJ2-6; clone size: .; CDR3 length: 17; CDR3 protein: CASSLTVLSSGANVLTF; CDR3 DNA: TGCGCCAGCAGCCTGACAGTGCTGAGCTCTGGGGCCAACGTCCTGACTTTC
V gene: TRBV10-2; D gene: TRBD2; J gene: TRBJ2-3; clone size: .; CDR3 length: 18; CDR3 protein: CASSEWLAGGRNTDTQYF; CDR3 DNA: TGCGCCAGCAGTGAGTGGCTAGCGGGGGGACGGAACACAGATACGCAGTATTTT
V gene: TRBV14; D gene: .; J gene: TRBJ1-2; clone size: .; CDR3 length: 15; CDR3 protein: CASSHGGRIYYGYTF; CDR3 DNA: TGTGCCAGCAGCCATGGCGGAAGAATCTACTATGGCTACACCTTC
V gene: TRBV5-5; D gene: TRBD2; J gene: TRBJ2-1; clone size: .; CDR3 length: 17; CDR3 protein: CASSQYGGLAGYNEQFF; CDR3 DNA: TGTGCCAGCAGCCAATATGGCGGCCTAGCGGGCTACAATGAGCAGTTCTTC
V gene: TRBV10-1; D gene: TRBD2; J gene: TRBJ2-2; clone size: .; CDR3 length: 15; CDR3 protein: CASNDGGLNTGELFF; CDR3 DNA: TGCGCCAGCAACGACGGGGGGTTGAACACCGGGGAGCTGTTTTTT
V gene: TRBV20-1; D gene: .; J gene: TRBJ2-7; clone size: once; CDR3 length: 15; CDR3 protein: CSASSAGKSSYEQYF; CDR3 DNA: TGCAGTGCTAGTAGCGCGGGAAAAAGCTCCTACGAGCAGTACTTC
V gene: TRBV18; D gene: .; J gene: TRBJ2-7; clone size: .; CDR3 length: 14; CDR3 protein: CASSPLTGQDEQYF; CDR3 DNA: TGTGCCAGCTCACCATTGACAGGCCAGGACGAGCAGTACTTC